What follows are 28 T cell receptor beta chains derived from one specimen sequenced in a study of blood T cell repertoires in COVID-19. Using immunoSEQ multiplex PCR, the repertoire was profiled, and TCRdb retains in-frame clones only, with some absent. The sample contains some 130,000 clones, about 89% of which appear only once. The sample consisted of peripheral blood. The receptors stem from a woman aged 55-75 years with acute or convalescent COVID-19.

As regards this clone: The junction differs from germline at one of its ends, possibly a read error. The chain links TRBV7-3 to TRBJ2-1; perhaps TRBD1 as D (5 bases). Per germline, CDR1 SGHTA and CDR2 FQGTGA. The CDR3 is 14 residues long. The CDR3: CASSVTLQDNEQFF. The CDR3 nucleotides read TGTGCCAGCAGCGTAACCCTACAGGACAATGAGCAGTTCTTC.

The chain employs TRBV25-1 and TRBJ1-3; D is undetermined. CDR1 is MGHDK, CDR2 SYGVNS, per germline. V lost 3 bases to trimming and J lost 0 bases, with 9 bases between them. The CDR3 loop spans 15 amino acids. The CDR3 bases are TGTGCCAGCAGTGATGGACTGAACTCTGGAAACACCATATATTTT. Encoded protein: CASSDGLNSGNTIYF.

The rearrangement links TRBV4-2 to TRBJ2-1; weak D call: TRBD2 (7 bases). CDR3 length equals 16 residues. V was pared by 0 bases and J by 7 bases, with 16 bases between. From germline, CDR1 is LGHNA and CDR2 YNFKEQ. The CDR3: CASSQEMAGAGNEQFF. CDR3 nucleotide sequence: TGTGCCAGCAGCCAAGAGATGGCGGGGGCGGGGAATGAGCAGTTCTTC.

The V call is TRBV28, the J call TRBJ2-1; 9 bases agree with TRBD1. CDR1 is MDHEN, CDR2 SYDVKM, per germline. After removal of 5 bases from V and 7 bases from J, the junction contained 18 bases not matched to a gene. There are 18 residues in the CDR3. The CDR3 here is CASSQTGGRLAGSNEQFF. CDR3 coding DNA: TGTGCCAGCAGTCAGACAGGGGGAAGGCTCGCCGGATCAAATGAGCAGTTCTTC.

The chain uses TRBV29-1 and TRBJ2-2, with TRBD2 as a possible D gene (5 bases). The CDR3 runs to 16 residues. CDR1 and CDR2 (germline): SQVTM, ANQGSEA. Trimming pared 6 bases from V and 3 bases from J, leaving 20 bases between. CDR3: CSVPQDERVHTGELFF. For the CDR3, the DNA is TGCAGCGTCCCGCAGGACGAGAGGGTTCACACCGGGGAGCTGTTTTTT.

The chain employs TRBV19 and TRBJ2-1; TRBD2 matches 9 bases. Unmatched junction bases numbered 9, after V lost 3 bases and J lost 6 bases. The CDR3 is made up of 16 amino acids. The germline V gene encodes CDR1 LNHDA and CDR2 SQIVND (reference sequence). CDR3 region: CASSIPASGTLNEQFF. The CDR3 region has the DNA TGTGCCAGTAGTATCCCAGCTAGCGGGACCCTCAATGAGCAGTTCTTC.

The genes are TRBV6-1 and TRBJ2-5; 11 bases are shared with TRBD2. With 2 bases clipped from V and 5 bases from J, the junction kept 7 bases outside the gene matches. Germline V gene sequence: CDR1 MNHNS, CDR2 SASEGT. This CDR3 has 16 residues. The CDR3 region is CASSEFSRLAGETQYF. The CDR3 coding sequence is TGTGCCAGCAGTGAATTTAGCCGACTAGCGGGGGAGACCCAGTACTTC.

This chain uses TRBV11-3 with TRBJ2-1, with D possibly matching TRBD2 (6 bases). Germline V gives CDR1 SGHNT, CDR2 YENEEA. Trimming stripped 5 bases from V and 4 bases from J, with 12 bases between. The CDR3 has 14 amino acids. The CDR3 DNA reads as TGTGCCAGCAGCAAAGGGGACTCTTACAATGAGCAGTTCTTC. Protein product: CASSKGDSYNEQFF. The full variable domain, completed using reference TRBV11-3 and TRBJ2-1, is EAGVVQSPRYKIIEKKQPVAFWCNPISGHNTLYWYLQNLGQGPELLIRYENEEAVDDSQLPKDRFSAERLKGVDSTLKIQPAELGDSAVYLCASSKGDSYNEQFFGPGTRLTVL.

The gene calls are TRBV9 and TRBJ2-7; 10 bases are a match to TRBD1. V lost 4 bases and J lost 1; bases outside the gene matches: 5. The germline gives CDR1 SGDLS, CDR2 YYNGEE. This CDR3 has 15 residues. DNA for the CDR3: TGTGCCAGCAGCTCCCGGGACAGGGGATCCTACGAGCAGTACTTC. Residues: CASSSRDRGSYEQYF.

CDR3 protein: CSVSLGFETQYF. The CDR3 DNA reads TGCAGCGTCTCCCTAGGTTTTGAGACCCAGTACTTC. The V and J genes are TRBV29-1 and TRBJ2-5, with no clear D. V lost 6 bases and J 5 bases, leaving 13 bases between the germline ends. This CDR3 has 12 amino acids. Per the germline V gene, CDR1 is SQVTM and CDR2 is ANQGSEA.

This CDR3 reads CAISESLGNYGYTF. CDR3 sequence (DNA): TGTGCCATCAGTGAGTCCCTAGGAAACTATGGCTACACCTTC. This chain uses TRBV10-3 with TRBJ1-2; D is unclear. In germline, CDR1 is ENHRY, CDR2 SYGVKD. V shed 0 bases and J shed 2 bases, with 7 bases lying between them. This CDR3 region has 14 residues.

The rearrangement uses TRBV7-2 and TRBJ1-2; 10 bases match TRBD1. The CDR3 consists of 15 residues. Per the germline V gene, CDR1 is SGHTA and CDR2 is FQGNSA. V was clipped by 6 bases and J by 1 base; unmatched bases: 5. The CDR3 is CASSPRTGGNYGYTF. Written as DNA, the CDR3 is TGTGCCAGCAGTCCCCGGACAGGGGGTAACTATGGCTACACCTTC.

CDR3 region: CASSPGGYDNQPQHF. In DNA form, the CDR3 reads TGTGCCAGCAGCCCAGGGGGGTACGACAATCAGCCCCAGCATTTT. This chain connects TRBV11-3 to TRBJ1-5, with TRBD1 matching 7 bases. With 5 bases clipped from V and 3 bases from J, the junction kept 7 bases outside the gene matches. CDR1 is SGHNT, CDR2 YENEEA, per germline. This CDR3 comprises 15 residues.

The chain uses TRBV3-1 (or the pseudogene TRBV3-2) and TRBJ1-5; 8 nucleotides agree with TRBD1. The germline gives CDR1 LGHDT, CDR2 YNNKEL (reference sequence). This CDR3 has 13 amino acids. V lost 4 bases, J lost 6 bases, and 2 bases stayed unmatched. The CDR3: CASSPGGGQPQHF. DNA for the CDR3: TGTGCCAGCAGCCCAGGGGGCGGTCAGCCCCAGCATTTT.

The rearrangement links TRBV9 to TRBJ1-6, with 10 bases identical to TRBD1. The CDR3 has 14 amino acids. V dropped 6 bases and J dropped 7; count of bases not matched to a gene: 4. Germline CDR1 is SGDLS and CDR2 is YYNGEE. CDR3 protein: CASKRDRGNSPLHF. The CDR3 DNA reads as TGTGCCAGCAAACGGGACAGGGGAAATTCACCCCTCCACTTT.

CDR3 coding DNA: TGTGCCAGCACCCGACAGATTAATTCACCCCTCCACTTT. Protein product: CASTRQINSPLHF. The rearrangement joins TRBV6-6 to TRBJ1-6, with D perhaps matching TRBD1 (5 bases). Germline lookup yields CDR1 MNHNY and CDR2 SVGAGI (reference sequence). The V end lost 7 bases, the J end lost 6 bases, and 10 bases lay between the germline ends. This CDR3 comprises 13 residues.

The rearrangement joins TRBV7-9 to TRBJ1-1; unclear D gene. Between the trimmed V and J ends, which lost 5 bases and 6 bases, there was a span of 22 bases. The CDR3 covers 16 residues. Germline CDR1 reads SEHNR; CDR2 reads FQNEAQ (reference sequence). CDR3 loop: CASSPGGESRRAEAFF. CDR3 in DNA: TGTGCCAGCAGCCCCGGTGGGGAGTCCCGGCGGGCTGAAGCTTTCTTT.

This chain uses TRBV3-1 (or the pseudogene TRBV3-2) with TRBJ1-1; tentatively, D is TRBD1 (6 bases). The CDR3 is 17 residues long. Trimming shortened V by 0 bases and J by 5 bases, and 19 bases separated the two germline ends. Germline CDR1 and CDR2: LGHDT and YNNKEL (reference sequence). CDR3 amino acids: CASSQDGGRGGSTEAFF. The CDR3 bases are TGTGCCAGCAGCCAAGATGGGGGTCGTGGGGGCAGTACTGAAGCTTTCTTT.

CDR3 coding DNA: TGTGCCAGCAGTTTAAATTTGAACACTGAAGCTTTCTTT. It is translated as CASSLNLNTEAFF. The chain carries TRBV6-5 and TRBJ1-1; D gene ambiguous. V lost 4 bases and J 0 bases, leaving 6 bases between the germline ends. This CDR3 comprises 13 residues. Germline CDR1 and CDR2: MNHEY and SVGAGI.

This chain links TRBV5-5 with TRBJ2-3; D gene unclear. CDR1 is SGHKS, CDR2 YYEKEE, per germline (reference sequence). This CDR3 has 13 amino acids. Trimming stripped 2 bases from V and 0 bases from J, with 4 bases between. The CDR3 region has the DNA TGTGCCAGCAGCTTACAGAGCACAGATACGCAGTATTTT. It is translated as CASSLQSTDTQYF.

The V call is TRBV7-8, the J call TRBJ1-1; a weak D match, TRBD1 (6 bases). This CDR3 has 14 residues. Trimming removed 4 bases at V and 5 bases at J, with 14 bases between. The germline CDR1 and CDR2 sequences are SGHVS and FQNEAQ. The CDR3 DNA reads TGTGCCAGCAGCTGGACAGCCGGAGGAACTGAAGCTTTCTTT. This encodes CASSWTAGGTEAFF.

The CDR3 is CASRGAGLANYSSYEQYV. The CDR3 DNA follows: TGTGCCAGCAGGGGGGCGGGACTAGCGAACTATAGCTCCTACGAGCAGTACGTC. The V and J genes are TRBV2 and TRBJ2-7; 10 nucleotides agree with TRBD2. V dropped 6 bases and J dropped 0; count of bases not matched to a gene: 14. Germline assignment: CDR1 SNHLY and CDR2 FYNNEI. The CDR3 extends over 18 amino acids.

The chain couples TRBV19 to TRBJ1-1, with D possibly TRBD1 on 5 matching bases. V gave up 7 bases and J gave up 4 bases, with 22 bases separating them. Germline CDR1 is LNHDA and CDR2 is SQIVND (reference sequence). This CDR3 contains 16 residues. This chain's CDR3 is CASKWGGSGVPTEAFF. CDR3 DNA sequence: TGTGCCAGTAAATGGGGGGGTTCCGGGGTCCCCACTGAAGCTTTCTTT.

The chain is built from TRBV7-2 and TRBJ1-5; 7 nucleotides align to TRBD1. CDR1 is SGHTA and CDR2 is FQGNSA in the germline V gene. The ends lost 5 bases at V and 4 bases at J; junction bases unmatched: 5. CDR3 length equals 14 residues. CDR3 DNA sequence: TGTGCCAGCAGCCCCAGGACAGGTAATCAGCCCCAGCATTTT. Its protein is CASSPRTGNQPQHF.

The chain couples TRBV6-4 to TRBJ2-3; D is perhaps TRBD2 (5 bases). The CDR3 runs 15 residues. Germline values: CDR1 MRHNA, CDR2 SNTAGT. Trimming removed 6 bases at V and 0 bases at J, with 13 bases between. This CDR3 is CASSGEVGSTDTQYF. CDR3 DNA: TGTGCCAGCAGCGGGGAAGTTGGTAGCACAGATACGCAGTATTTT.

This chain links TRBV30 with TRBJ1-1; 12 positions match TRBD1. CDR3 length: 17 residues. The ends lost 2 bases at V and 6 bases at J; junction bases unmatched: 13. Per the germline V gene, CDR1 is GTSNPN and CDR2 is SVGIG (reference sequence). This CDR3 reads CAWSRRTPGQGASEAFF. CDR3 coding DNA: TGTGCCTGGAGTCGCCGTACTCCGGGACAGGGGGCCTCTGAAGCTTTCTTT.

The V gene is TRBV28, the J gene TRBJ2-7, with 10 positions matching TRBD1. CDR1 MDHEN and CDR2 SYDVKM come from the germline V gene. The CDR3 covers 15 residues. J was trimmed by 3 bases and V by 4 bases; bases with no gene match: 6. CDR3 region: CASSYTGTGVYEQYF. DNA for the CDR3: TGTGCCAGCAGTTATACCGGGACAGGGGTCTACGAGCAGTACTTC.

V and J are TRBV5-6 and TRBJ1-3; D possibly corresponds to TRBD1 (6 bases). Trimming stripped 4 bases from V and 4 bases from J, with 15 bases between. Germline CDR1 and CDR2: SGHDT and YYEEEE. The CDR3 consists of 15 residues. The CDR3 DNA reads as TGTGCCAGCAGCCTCGGGTGGGGGCGCGGAAACACCATATATTTT. Translated: CASSLGWGRGNTIYF.